The 5 T cell receptor beta chains in this list originate from one sample, sequenced in a study of cytomegalovirus exposure and HLA in healthy donors. PCR primers comprised 60 Vbeta and 13 Jbeta primers. TCRdb's copy holds only in-frame clones and misses some; the assay was immunoSEQ multiplex PCR. The table shows around 98,000 clones, with roughly 79% occurring only once. Sequenced: PBMCs. The origin of the receptors is a woman aged 40 to 49 in good health and CMV-seronegative.

The chain has TRBV9 and TRBJ1-5; TRBD1 matches 8 bases. The CDR3 runs 15 residues. V shed 0 bases, J shed 4 bases, and the junction held 3 bases outside the gene matches. CDR1 is SGDLS, CDR2 YYNGEE, per germline. DNA of the CDR3: TGTGCCAGCAGCGTAGGCGACAGGGGAAATCAGCCCCAGCATTTT. This codes for CASSVGDRGNQPQHF.

Turning to this clone: An end of the junction does not agree with germline; a read error may underlie this. This sequence joins TRBV6-5 and TRBJ1-1, with TRBD1 identical over 7 bases. Per germline, CDR1 MNHEY and CDR2 SVGAGI. There are 14 residues in the CDR3. As DNA, the CDR3 is TGTGCCAGCAGTAACTCAGGGGGTCGGACTGAAGCTTTCTTT. This encodes CASSNSGGRTEAFF.

The genes are TRBV5-6 and TRBJ1-1; 10 nucleotides agree with TRBD1. The germline V gene encodes CDR1 SGHDT and CDR2 YYEEEE. V gave up 3 bases and J gave up 0 bases; unmatched junction bases: 2. The CDR3 runs to 15 residues. The CDR3, as DNA: TGTGCCAGCAGCTGGGGGACAGGGGTGAACACTGAAGCTTTCTTT. This codes for CASSWGTGVNTEAFF.

With respect to this clone: The DNA is left out, because the CDR3 cannot be placed on it with certainty; the CDR3 is given as TCRdb lists it. This chain uses TRBV29-1 with TRBJ1-2. Germline-derived CDR1 and CDR2 are SQVTM and ANQGSEA. The CDR3 region is 11 residues in length, termini included. The CDR3 protein is CSVEVGGGSTF.

V usage is TRBV6-5 and J usage is TRBJ1-4; TRBD1 aligns across 8 bases. The CDR3 is 14 amino acids. Losses at the gene ends were 5 bases for V and 7 bases for J; bases not matched to a gene: 6. CDR1 MNHEY and CDR2 SVGAGI come from the germline V gene. This CDR3 reads CASSLTGGSEKLFF. The CDR3 DNA follows: TGTGCCAGCAGTCTTACAGGGGGGAGTGAAAAACTGTTTTTT.